The 14 T cell receptor beta chains reported below all come from one sample, sequenced in a study of technical replicates of blood from a handful of donors. Measured with immunoSEQ multiplex PCR; TCRdb has only the in-frame clones, and not every one. Altogether 65,000 to 90,000 clones are present, 93% being singletons, with the ten largest covering 0.25% to 0.3%. Sequencing was done on a sample of T cells isolated from PBMCs. These receptors were taken from a human donor in good health.

This clone was recorded only once. The chain uses TRBV12-5 and TRBJ2-2; 7 bases are shared with TRBD1. Germline CDR1 LGHNT, CDR2 FRNRAP. The CDR3 spans 16 residues. Losses at the gene ends were 1 base for V and 4 bases for J; bases not matched to a gene: 6. CDR3 protein: CASGLGETGPTGELFF. CDR3 sequence (DNA): TGTGCTAGTGGTTTGGGAGAGACAGGGCCCACCGGGGAGCTGTTTTTT.

V usage is TRBV5-4 and J usage is TRBJ1-4; D possibly corresponds to TRBD1 (6 bases). Germline V gene lookup returns CDR1 SGHNT and CDR2 YYREEE (reference sequence). V was trimmed by 2 bases and J by 0 bases, leaving 11 bases between them. The CDR3 is 16 residues long. This CDR3 reads CASSLRQDPTNEKLFF. The CDR3 nucleotides are TGTGCCAGCAGCTTACGACAGGACCCAACTAATGAAAAACTGTTTTTT.

V usage is TRBV11-2 and J usage is TRBJ1-1; TRBD1 matches at 12 bases. V gave up 7 bases and J gave up 3 bases; unmatched junction bases: 9. The CDR3 contains 16 residues. Germline CDR1 and CDR2: SGHAT and FQNNGV. This chain's CDR3 is CASTSIRDRGHTEAFF. In DNA form, the CDR3 reads TGTGCCAGCACCTCGATCCGGGACAGGGGGCACACTGAAGCTTTCTTT.

This clone occurred once. This chain uses TRBV13 with TRBJ1-2; D is possibly TRBD1 (5 bases). V was pared by 2 bases and J by 7 bases, with 17 bases between. The CDR3 is made up of 15 amino acids. Germline CDR1 PRHDT, CDR2 FYEKMQ (reference sequence). The CDR3, as DNA: TGTGCCAGCAGCTTAAACCCGGGGGTGGGTGTTGGCTACACCTTC. This encodes CASSLNPGVGVGYTF.

This chain connects TRBV13 to TRBJ2-3; TRBD2 matches at 13 bases. Looked up from germline, CDR1 is PRHDT and CDR2 is FYEKMQ (reference sequence). CDR3 size: 17 residues. The V segment lost 5 bases and the J segment 10 bases; nucleotides outside the gene matches: 15. The CDR3 bases are TGTGCCAGCAGCGGGGTGAGAACTAGCGGGGGGGCCATGGCGCAGTATTTT. Translating gives CASSGVRTSGGAMAQYF.

This chain links TRBV19 with TRBJ2-7; tentatively, D is TRBD1 (6 bases). Trimming took off 5 bases at V and 5 bases at J, with 19 bases between the two ends. This CDR3 has 15 amino acids. Germline V gene lookup returns CDR1 LNHDA and CDR2 SQIVND (reference sequence). The CDR3 here is CASSSNRDMIHEQYF. Here the CDR3 DNA reads TGTGCCAGTAGTTCAAACCGGGACATGATCCACGAGCAGTACTTC.

The count of this clone is one. The chain couples TRBV6-1 to TRBJ2-7, with 9 bases fitting TRBD1. Germline assignment: CDR1 MNHNS and CDR2 SASEGT. V shed 6 bases and J 4 bases; nucleotides not matched to a gene: 10. This CDR3 is 15 amino acids long. CDR3 protein: CASRVGQGTMYEQYF. CDR3 nucleotides: TGTGCCAGCAGAGTTGGACAGGGGACCATGTACGAGCAGTACTTC.

The chain carries TRBV28 and TRBJ1-2; no clear D. The CDR3 runs to 11 residues. Deletions cut 6 bases from V and 9 bases from J, with 11 bases between. CDR1 is MDHEN and CDR2 is SYDVKM in the germline V gene. The CDR3 protein is CASSSPGSYTF. The CDR3 DNA reads as TGTGCCAGCAGCTCACCCGGGAGCTACACCTTC.

This clone has just one count. One end of the junction varies from germline; a read error may be responsible. The chain couples TRBV28 to TRBJ2-7; 11 nucleotides match TRBD2. The CDR3 loop spans 16 amino acids. Germline V gene sequence: CDR1 MDHEN, CDR2 SYDVKM. The CDR3 protein is CASSSPLAGVSDEQYF. In nucleotides, the CDR3 is TGTGCCAGCAGTTCACCACTAGCGGGAGTCTCCGACGAGCAGTACTTC.

A single count supports this clone. The chain is built from TRBV5-4 and TRBJ2-2, with TRBD1 matching over 8 bases. The germline V gene encodes CDR1 SGHNT and CDR2 YYREEE (reference sequence). The CDR3 contains 15 residues. V gave up 1 base and J gave up 6 bases; unmatched junction bases: 5. The CDR3 DNA sequence: TGTGCCAGCAGCTTGCTTCAGGGGGCCTCCGGGGAGCTGTTTTTT. Encoded protein: CASSLLQGASGELFF. Full variable domain (remainder filled in from reference TRBV5-4 and TRBJ2-2): ETGVTQSPTHLIKTRGQQVTLRCSSQSGHNTVSWYQQALGQGPQFIFQYYREEENGRGNFPPRFSGLQFPNYSSELNVNALELDDSALYLCASSLLQGASGELFFGEGSRLTVL.

The chain couples TRBV2 to TRBJ2-7; 8 bases align to TRBD2. V was pared by 6 bases and J by 0 bases, with 4 bases of the junction left unmatched. The CDR3 runs to 14 residues. Germline CDR1 SNHLY, CDR2 FYNNEI. The CDR3 DNA reads TGTGCCAGCAGATCCGGGGGGGGCTCCTACGAGCAGTACTTC. This translates into CASRSGGGSYEQYF.

The rearrangement joins TRBV6-4 to TRBJ1-2; D perhaps matches TRBD1 (5 bases). The CDR3 spans 14 residues. In germline, CDR1 is MRHNA, CDR2 SNTAGT. V lost 6 bases and J lost 7, with 18 bases in between. The CDR3: CASRDSRAIGGYTF. The DNA of the CDR3 is TGTGCCAGCAGGGATAGCAGGGCAATTGGTGGCTACACCTTC.

This sequence joins TRBV5-1 and TRBJ2-7, with TRBD1 as a possible D gene (6 bases). V lost 4 bases and J 1 base, leaving 9 bases between the germline ends. The CDR3 has 13 amino acids. Per germline, CDR1 SGHRS and CDR2 YFSETQ. For the CDR3, the DNA is TGCGCCAGCAGCGGGGGACAATCCTACGAGCAGTACTTC. This codes for CASSGGQSYEQYF.

This rearrangement joins TRBV2 to TRBJ1-4, with D possibly matching TRBD1 (6 bases). Trimming took 7 bases from V and 7 from J, leaving 13 bases between them. Per the germline V gene, CDR1 is SNHLY and CDR2 is FYNNEI. This CDR3 spans 13 amino acids. Written as DNA, the CDR3 is TGTGCCAGCACGTACAGGGTCCTTGAAAAACTGTTTTTT. It codes for CASTYRVLEKLFF.